The present entry profiles one T cell receptor beta chain with its context. These data originate in a study of CD8 T cells in Susac syndrome. The RNA, roughly 0.45 to 1 ug, was put through reverse transcription using random hexamers. In TCRdb, the immunoSEQ multiplex PCR reads were re-called with MiXCR into one record per CDR3 protein. This sample has about 440,000 distinct CDR3 sequences; roughly 85% occur once, and the top ten carry 0.09% to 0.15%. From blood CD8+ and CD4+ T cells, TCR beta sequences were generated. The J segment lost 0 bases and the V segment lost 10 bases, leaving 9 bases of the junction unmatched. Germline lookup yields CDR1 MDHEN and CDR2 SYDVKM. The CDR3 sequence is 14 residues long.

The rearrangement uses TRBV28 and TRBJ2-7, with 7 bases aligning to TRBD1. The sequence was obtained from a human donor with multiple sclerosis. The sequenced material came from CD8+ T cells from PBMCs. The CDR3 nucleotides read TGTGCCAATGAACAACAGGGGCCCTCCTACGAGCAGTACTTC. This encodes CANEQQGPSYEQYF.